This entry lists 3 T cell receptor beta chains sequenced from one sample in a study of tumor and adjacent non-tumor tissue in lung cancer. This sample's RNA came from whole unsorted tissue. More than 3 cm separated this lung sample from the edge of the tumor. A modified ARM-PCR protocol with three rounds of nested PCR amplified TCRbeta. TCRdb reprocessed the multiplex PCR reads with MiXCR, giving one entry per CDR3 protein. The repertoire has fewer than 100,000 distinct CDR3 sequences, around 80% of them found once; the top ten carry about 54%. Specimen: distant non-tumor lung tissue. All receptors derive from a man aged 55 to 70 with non-small cell lung cancer.

About this clonotype itself: This clone may be a read error of a much larger clone one base away. The chain employs TRBV6-1 and TRBJ2-7; a weak D match, TRBD1 (6 bases). V lost 3 bases and J lost 6, with 15 bases in between. Germline V gene lookup returns CDR1 MNHNS and CDR2 SASEGT. The CDR3 totals 14 residues. CDR3 loop: CASSDRVRGGEQYF. CDR3 in DNA: TGTGCCAGCAGTGACCGGGTCAGGGGCGGCGAGCAGTACTTC.

This clonotype appeared a single time. One end of the junction varies from germline; a read error may be responsible. The rearrangement links TRBV11-3 to TRBJ2-7; the D gene is possibly TRBD2 (5 bases). Germline lookup yields CDR1 SGHNT and CDR2 YENEEA. The CDR3 loop spans 13 amino acids. Written as DNA, the CDR3 is TGTGCGAGCAGCCCCCGGAGGCCCTACGAGAAGTACTTC. Residues: CASSPRRPYEKYF.

To note about this clonotype: This sequence may be a read error, since a much larger clone differs from it by one base. The V call is TRBV5-5, the J call TRBJ1-1, with D maybe TRBD1 (6 bases). Trimming removed 2 bases at V and 7 bases at J, with 15 bases between. Germline assignment: CDR1 SGHKS and CDR2 YYEKEE (reference sequence). The CDR3 is 14 residues long. The CDR3 loop reads CASSFLGQGIEAFF. The CDR3 nucleotides are TGTGCCAGCAGCTTCTTGGGGCAGGGGATTGAAGCTTTCTTT.